This T cell receptor beta chain was profiled in a study of cytomegalovirus exposure and HLA in healthy donors. The CDR3 has 15 amino acids. From germline, CDR1 is SGHAT and CDR2 FQNNGV. 60 Vbeta and 13 Jbeta primers were used in PCR. Only in-frame clones appear in the TCRdb table, and some are missing; sequencing was by immunoSEQ multiplex PCR. This table holds about 110,000 clones. This sequence joins TRBV11-2 and TRBJ2-5; 7 bases map to TRBD1. The J call could be wrong; TRBJ2-7 is a better fit for the DNA end. Source material: PBMCs. This clonotype originated in a man aged 40-49 years in good health and CMV-seropositive. The chain's CDR3 is CASSRIQGYRYEQYF. The CDR3, as DNA: TGTGCCAGCAGCCGCATACAGGGGTACCGCTACGAGCAGTACTTC.